This TCR beta chain was documented in a study of blood T cell repertoires in COVID-19. Study information: Sources were T cells, B-cell-depleted T cells, or PBMCs; the material itself was cDNA or gDNA.

Produced via immunoSEQ multiplex PCR; TCRdb's table is partial and in-frame only. The data hold about 160,000 clones, with 65% to 90% observed a single time. V lost 3 bases and J lost 1, with 16 bases in between. Germline lookup yields CDR1 MNHEY and CDR2 SMNVEV (reference sequence). The CDR3 is 17 residues long. The TCR comes from a middle-aged woman with COVID-19, enrolled during active disease. The gene calls are TRBV27 and TRBJ1-3; D ambiguous. Sequenced sample: peripheral blood. The CDR3 nucleotides read TGTGCCAGCAGTTTCTTACCGCTGGCGGGTTCTGGAAACACCATATATTTT. Encoded protein: CASSFLPLAGSGNTIYF.